The subject of this entry is one T cell receptor beta chain. Authors' data handling: Estimated nucleated cell counts came from reference gene primer amplification. Assay: immunoSEQ multiplex PCR; the TCRdb copy retains only in-frame clones and omits some. V and J calls and clone size come straight from that table; D and trimming were deduced from the DNA. Here the sample spans about 100,000 clones, approximately 84% being singletons. The CDR3 has 15 amino acids. Germline CDR1 and CDR2: MRHNA and SNTAGT. The ends lost 6 bases at V and 4 bases at J; junction bases unmatched: 7. This specimen belongs to a study of blood T cell repertoires in COVID-19. Study at large: Samples of COVID-19 (acute and convalescent) were obtained from the United States, Italy and Spain. PBMCs, B-cell-depleted T cells, or T cells provided the cDNA or gDNA that made up the material.

This sequence was found in a young man in a cohort sampled during active COVID-19. The rearrangement joins TRBV6-4 to TRBJ2-3; the match to TRBD2 covers 10 bases. The sequenced sample consisted of peripheral blood. For the CDR3, the DNA is TGTGCCAGCAGAGCTAGCGGGGGATCCCCAGATACGCAGTATTTT. Residues: CASRASGGSPDTQYF.